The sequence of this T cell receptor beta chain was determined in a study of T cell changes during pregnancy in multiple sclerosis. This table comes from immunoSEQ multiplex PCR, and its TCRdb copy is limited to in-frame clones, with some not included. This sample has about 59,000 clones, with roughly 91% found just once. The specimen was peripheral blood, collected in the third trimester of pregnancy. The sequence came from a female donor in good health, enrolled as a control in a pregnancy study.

The CDR3 DNA reads as TGCGCCAGCAGCAGGACTAGCGGGAGTAGTCGGGAGACCCAGTACTTC. As protein: CASSRTSGSSRETQYF. The rearrangement links TRBV5-1 to TRBJ2-5, with 13 bases identical to TRBD2. This CDR3 contains 16 residues. The germline gives CDR1 SGHRS, CDR2 YFSETQ. J lost 5 bases, V lost 4 bases, and 8 bases had no gene match.